Shown below are 7 T cell receptor beta chains from a single sample sequenced in a study of blood T cell repertoires in COVID-19. The repertoire was sequenced with immunoSEQ multiplex PCR; TCRdb's copy has only in-frame clones and lacks some. This sample yields some 140,000 clones, of which approximately 80% are seen a single time; over 9.5% belongs to the top ten. The sample comprised peripheral blood. The receptor set was obtained from a man aged 55 to 70 who had recovered from COVID-19.

The chain is built from TRBV7-2 and TRBJ1-5; the D is unclear. Germline CDR1 and CDR2: SGHTA and FQGNSA. The CDR3 extends over 15 amino acids. Trimming removed 1 base from V and 6 bases from J, with 13 bases in between. The CDR3 protein is CASSLGPAAGQPQHF. Here the CDR3 DNA reads TGTGCCAGCAGCTTAGGTCCGGCAGCGGGTCAGCCCCAGCATTTT. Full variable domain (rest looked up from reference TRBV7-2 and TRBJ1-5): GAGVSQSPSNKVTEKGKDVELRCDPISGHTALYWYRQSLGQGLEFLIYFQGNSAPDKSGLPSDRFSAERTGGSVSTLTIQRTQQEDSAVYLCASSLGPAAGQPQHFGDGTRLSIL.

The count of this clone is one. The chain recombines TRBV7-3 with TRBJ2-3, with 12 nucleotides matching TRBD2. The CDR3 sequence is 16 residues long. Germline lookup yields CDR1 SGHTA and CDR2 FQGTGA. The V segment lost 5 bases and the J segment 2 bases; nucleotides outside the gene matches: 5. Here the CDR3 DNA reads TGTGCCAGCAGCCCAGGACTAGCGGGATACACAGATACGCAGTATTTT. It encodes CASSPGLAGYTDTQYF.

This chain connects TRBV28 to TRBJ2-7; D is ambiguous. CDR1 is MDHEN and CDR2 is SYDVKM in the germline V gene. Trimming removed 2 bases from V and 3 bases from J, with 11 bases in between. The CDR3 runs 14 residues. CDR3 DNA: TGTGCCAGCAGTTTAACCGGATCAGGCTACGAGCAGTACTTC. It yields the protein CASSLTGSGYEQYF.

The V gene is TRBV9, the J gene TRBJ1-1, with D possibly matching TRBD1 (6 bases). The CDR3 loop spans 16 amino acids. V lost 0 bases to trimming and J lost 5 bases, with 17 bases between them. CDR1 and CDR2 from the germline V gene are SGDLS and YYNGEE. CDR3 amino acids: CASSVVEGTMGTEAFF. CDR3 nucleotide sequence: TGTGCCAGCAGCGTAGTCGAAGGGACAATGGGGACTGAAGCTTTCTTT.

This chain uses TRBV30 with TRBJ2-5; D unclear. Germline-derived CDR1 and CDR2 are GTSNPN and SVGIG (reference sequence). The CDR3 covers 14 residues. The V end lost 0 bases, the J end lost 1 base, and 9 bases lay between the germline ends. CDR3: CAWSVSMIQETQYF. CDR3 coding DNA: TGTGCCTGGAGTGTCTCTATGATCCAAGAGACCCAGTACTTC.

This chain links TRBV5-1 with TRBJ2-1; TRBD2 matches 7 bases. The CDR3 is 15 amino acids. Germline lookup yields CDR1 SGHRS and CDR2 YFSETQ. J gave up 0 bases and V 5 bases, and 5 bases lay outside the gene matches. Here the CDR3 DNA reads TGCGCCAGCAGTAGAACTAGCGTCTCCTACAATGAGCAGTTCTTC. Translated, it gives CASSRTSVSYNEQFF.

V and J are TRBV30 and TRBJ1-5; TRBD1 is a possible D gene (5 bases). Germline V gives CDR1 GTSNPN, CDR2 SVGIG (reference sequence). The CDR3 spans 15 residues. Trimming pared 3 bases from V and 1 base from J, leaving 13 bases between. The CDR3 bases are TGTGCCTGGAGCGCTTTGGGGGGAAGCAATCAGCCCCAGCATTTT. Translated, it gives CAWSALGGSNQPQHF.